These 10 T cell receptor beta chains were all obtained from the same sample, sequenced in a study of shared clonotypes between healthy human individuals. The assay was immunoSEQ multiplex PCR, and TCRdb's table has in-frame clones only and misses some. The sample yields fewer than 850,000 clones, about two thirds seen once. The material sequenced was memory CD4+ T cells sorted from blood. The subset is: CD45RA-negative fraction. The receptor source for this set is a woman between 25 and 40 years old in good health.

The V and J genes are TRBV14 and TRBJ1-4; possible D gene TRBD1, 5 bases. V was trimmed by 4 bases and J by 0 bases, leaving 15 bases between them. This CDR3 region has 17 residues. Germline CDR1 SGHDN, CDR2 FVKESK. CDR3 amino acids: CASSPLGGPATNEKLFF. The CDR3 nucleotides are TGTGCCAGCAGCCCCTTGGGGGGACCCGCAACTAATGAAAAACTGTTTTTT.

Points on this clone: A read error may produce the germline difference seen at one junction end. The chain combines TRBV30 with TRBJ2-2, with 9 bases matching TRBD2. The CDR3 has 13 amino acids. Germline V gene lookup returns CDR1 GTSNPN and CDR2 SVGIG (reference sequence). The DNA of the CDR3 is TGCGGCCGCGGGAGGGTGAACACCGGGGAGCTGTTTTTT. Protein product: CGRGRVNTGELFF.

V is TRBV5-4 and J is TRBJ2-7; 7 bases map to TRBD2. Looked up from germline, CDR1 is SGHNT and CDR2 is YYREEE (reference sequence). Trimming removed 0 bases from V and 7 bases from J; junction bases left unmatched: 7. This CDR3 contains 14 residues. For the CDR3, the DNA is TGTGCCAGCAGCTTGGAGGGAGGGGAGAGAGAGCAGTACTTC. This codes for CASSLEGGEREQYF.

The chain uses TRBV30 and TRBJ1-1; maybe TRBD1 (5 bases). Trimming stripped 1 base from V and 5 bases from J, with 11 bases between. The CDR3 has 13 residues. CDR1 GTSNPN and CDR2 SVGIG come from the germline V gene (reference sequence). The CDR3 sequence: CAWSATGSTEAFF. The CDR3 region has the DNA TGTGCCTGGAGTGCTACAGGAAGTACTGAAGCTTTCTTT.

The V gene is TRBV7-9, the J gene TRBJ2-7, with 8 bases aligning to TRBD2. In germline, CDR1 is SEHNR, CDR2 FQNEAQ (reference sequence). The V and J ends lost 1 base and 7 bases, in that order; junction bases with no gene match: 6. The CDR3 spans 14 residues. The CDR3 DNA reads TGTGCCAGCAGCTTAGAACGGGGGGGCAGTGAGCAGTACTTC. Amino acids: CASSLERGGSEQYF.

The chain uses TRBV11-1 and TRBJ2-3; 11 nucleotides align to TRBD2. Germline loops: CDR1 SGHAT, CDR2 FQDESV (reference sequence). V trimming: 1 base; J trimming: 0 bases; junction bases outside the gene matches: 0. CDR3 size: 16 residues. The CDR3 protein is CASSLGTSGSTDTQYF. In nucleotides, the CDR3 is TGTGCCAGCAGCTTAGGGACTAGCGGGAGCACAGATACGCAGTATTTT.

This rearrangement joins TRBV5-4 to TRBJ1-4; no firm D call. The ends were cut back, 4 bases at V and 8 bases at J, with 15 bases in the middle. The length of the CDR3 is 14 residues. Germline V gene sequence: CDR1 SGHNT, CDR2 YYREEE (reference sequence). This CDR3 is CASSRPGEDEKLFF. The CDR3 DNA reads as TGTGCCAGCAGCCGCCCGGGCGAGGACGAAAAACTGTTTTTT. Together with reference TRBV5-4 and TRBJ1-4, the CDR3 gives the full variable domain: ETGVTQSPTHLIKTRGQQVTLRCSSQSGHNTVSWYQQALGQGPQFIFQYYREEENGRGNFPPRFSGLQFPNYSSELNVNALELDDSALYLCASSRPGEDEKLFFGSGTQLSVL.

With respect to this clone: The same CDR3 arises from other DNA sequences in this sample as well. The chain has TRBV20-1 and TRBJ2-3; D may be TRBD1 (6 bases). Trimming shortened V by 2 bases and J by 6 bases, and 6 bases separated the two germline ends. CDR3 size: 11 residues. The germline gives CDR1 DFQATT, CDR2 SNEGSKA (reference sequence). The CDR3 is CSARRGDTQYF. In DNA, the CDR3 is TGCAGTGCTAGAAGGGGGGATACGCAGTATTTT.

CDR3 sequence (DNA): TGTGCCAGCAGAAAAGCTAAATGGGGATACAATGAGCAGTTCTTC. This sequence encodes CASRKAKWGYNEQFF. This rearrangement joins TRBV5-6 to TRBJ2-1; no clear D. Germline CDR1 reads SGHDT; CDR2 reads YYEEEE. CDR3 length equals 15 residues. Trimming took 5 bases from V and 4 from J, leaving 16 bases between them.

V is TRBV30 and J is TRBJ2-7; TRBD2 agrees at 10 bases. V trimming: 1 base; J trimming: 3 bases; junction bases outside the gene matches: 6. The CDR3 is made up of 15 amino acids. Germline values: CDR1 GTSNPN, CDR2 SVGIG (reference sequence). CDR3 sequence reads: CAWSGGTSAGYEQYF. The CDR3 DNA sequence: TGTGCCTGGAGTGGGGGGACTAGCGCGGGCTACGAGCAGTACTTC.